This TCR beta chain was documented in a study of identical twins. A few counts support this clonotype. Antigen unknown. Findings of the study overall: Excess twin sharing in beta out-of-frame sequences was weaker. Insertions ran lower in abundant cord blood beta clonotypes, though not in memory repertoires.

In every case, the donor was a healthy Caucasian. From the 5' RACE reads, TCRdb called clonotypes with MiXCR, one entry per CDR3 protein. The sample lists approximately 890,000 distinct CDR3 sequences; approximately 13% were seen once. The germline V gene has CDR1 SGHRS and CDR2 YFSETQ. V was trimmed by 4 bases and J by 3 bases, leaving 14 bases between them. The CDR3 has 14 amino acids. This same sample was also part of a study on yellow fever vaccine responses in identical twins. That work contributes: Twins reportedly appeared to share part of their vaccine T cell response while keeping part individual.

The TCR originated in a woman between 18 and 30 years old in good health. This chain uses TRBV5-1 with TRBJ2-7; D possibly corresponds to TRBD1 (6 bases). Sequenced material: PBMCs. The CDR3 DNA sequence: TGCGCCAGCAGCCCGGACAGCCTAGTCTACGAGCAGTACTTC. This translates into CASSPDSLVYEQYF.